This T cell receptor (beta chain) derives from a study of blood T cell repertoires in COVID-19. On the study more broadly: Sites across the United States, Italy and Spain contributed samples from acute and convalescent COVID-19.

Trimming took 2 bases from V and 4 from J, leaving 9 bases between them. Germline CDR1 reads MNHEY; CDR2 reads SMNVEV (reference sequence). The CDR3 consists of 14 residues. Participant-reported clinical history was the basis for cohort assignment. Original methodology: Amplified reference gene primers provided the basis for estimating nucleated cell counts. Assay used: immunoSEQ multiplex PCR; TCRdb lists only in-frame clones, some missing. That table is the source of V, J and clone size, and D and trimming were worked out from the DNA. Of approximately 65,000 clones listed, 65% to 85% are singletons.

Input material: PBMCs or T cells enriched from blood (not recorded which). The chain recombines TRBV27 with TRBJ2-1, with a tentative D call TRBD1 (6 bases). This receptor was taken from a woman aged 55-70 years who had been exposed to COVID-19. The CDR3 sequence: CASSLQGLYNEQFF. The DNA for the CDR3 is TGTGCCAGCAGTTTACAGGGGCTTTACAATGAGCAGTTCTTC.